This T cell receptor (beta chain) is drawn from a study of CD8+ T cells in alopecia areata. Turning to the study itself: Those patients who were treated received oral tofacitinib, which was given at 5 to 10 mg twice daily for moderate-to-severe alopecia areata. Patients in the study were on tofacitinib for 6 to 18 months, then off it for 6 months. Whole-study findings and limits: The link between baseline CD8+ expansion and response remains uncertain with one nonresponder.

It was cDNA, reverse transcribed from extracted RNA, that served as the sequencing template. The protocol was immunoSEQ multiplex PCR, while the TCRdb copy is restricted to in-frame clones and leaves out a portion. Of roughly 200,000 clones listed, less than 45% are singletons. This CDR3 is built from 17 residues. Germline loops: CDR1 SGHRS, CDR2 YFSETQ. Trimming removed 0 bases from V and 0 bases from J; junction bases left unmatched: 4. About this clone itself: Antigen: not known.

Treatment of the sample: oral pan-JAK inhibitor, 5-10 mg twice daily. Specimens obtained from alopecia areata patients comprised lesional scalp punch biopsies and peripheral blood. The V call is TRBV5-1, the J call TRBJ2-2; 8 bases agree with TRBD1. The TCR was taken from a human donor with alopecia areata. The material sequenced was CD4+ T cells sorted from blood, taken around week 31, from a patient treated with tofacitinib. The CDR3 is CASSLDGTGANTGELFF. CDR3 bases: TGCGCCAGCAGCTTGGACGGGACAGGAGCGAACACCGGGGAGCTGTTTTTT.